This is a list of T cell receptor beta chains from one sample in a study of CD8+ T cells in alopecia areata. Method: immunoSEQ multiplex PCR; TCRdb's copy keeps in-frame clones and lacks some. This sample has 250,000 to 300,000 clones, with more than 45% found just once. Sequences were derived from CD4+ T cells sorted from blood, sampled at week 24, from a patient treated with tofacitinib. These receptors all come from a human donor with alopecia areata. The CDR3 runs from the conserved cysteine through the conserved F or W. A D gene is named only where the DNA matches it firmly. The listing skips clone size in some rows; elsewhere it reads once, few, many or a size class.

d_gene	v_gene	j_gene	abundance	CDR3nt	CDR3aa
.	TRBV7-9	TRBJ1-1	few	TGTGCCAGCAGTTTAGGGGCTGGGAACACTGAAGCTTTCTTT	CASSLGAGNTEAFF
.	TRBV30	TRBJ2-1	.	TGTGCCTGGAGTCAGGACCGTTACAATGAGCAGTTCTTC	CAWSQDRYNEQFF
.	TRBV2	TRBJ1-1	few	TGTGCCAGCATGGGGGACACTGAAGCTTTCTTT	CASMGDTEAFF
.	TRBV7-9	TRBJ1-1	.	TGTGCCAGCAGCTTTGGCCCGGGTACTGAAGCTTTCTTT	CASSFGPGTEAFF
TRBD2	TRBV29-1	TRBJ2-5	.	TGCAGCGTGACTAGCGGGGAGGAGACCCAGTACTTC	CSVTSGEETQYF
.	TRBV4-2	TRBJ1-1	.	TGTGCCAGCAGCCGAGGACAGTCGAACACTGAAGCTTTCTTT	CASSRGQSNTEAFF
TRBD1	TRBV30	TRBJ2-3	.	TGTGCCTGGAGTAGGGACAGTCACACAGATACGCAGTATTTT	CAWSRDSHTDTQYF
.	TRBV5-1	TRBJ2-3	few	TGCGCCAGCCGGGGAGAAGGCACAGATACGCAGTATTTT	CASRGEGTDTQYF
.	TRBV7-9	TRBJ2-7	few	TGTGCCAGCAGCTTAGGACAGGCGGCCTACGAGCAGTACTTC	CASSLGQAAYEQYF
.	TRBV6-6	TRBJ1-6	.	TGTGCCAGCAGTTACTCGCCGGACTATAATTCACCCCTCCACTTT	CASSYSPDYNSPLHF
TRBD1	TRBV30	TRBJ1-4	.	TGTGCCTGGAGTGTACAAGGGACAGATATTGGAAAACTGTTTTTT	CAWSVQGTDIGKLFF
TRBD2	TRBV9	TRBJ2-1	.	TGTGCCAGCAGCGTGGGACTAGCGTCCTACAATGAGCAGTTCTTC	CASSVGLASYNEQFF
TRBD1	TRBV9	TRBJ1-6	once	TGTGCCAGCAGCGTGGGACAGGGTTCCTATAATTCACCCCTCCACTTT	CASSVGQGSYNSPLHF
TRBD1	TRBV2	TRBJ2-7	.	TGTGCCAGCAGTGGACAGGGGATGACCTACGAGCAGTACTTC	CASSGQGMTYEQYF
.	TRBV30	TRBJ2-5	.	TGTGCCTGGAGTAGAGAGACCCAGTACTTC	CAWSRETQYF
TRBD1	TRBV30	TRBJ2-7	once	TGTGCCTGGAGTCGGGACAGTCGCAACGAGCAGTACTTC	CAWSRDSRNEQYF
.	TRBV29-1	TRBJ2-2	.	TGCAGCGCATCCACTGGTCCCGGGGAGCTGTTTTTT	CSASTGPGELFF
TRBD2	TRBV2	TRBJ2-7	.	TGTGCCAGCAGTGAACGTAGCGGGGAATCGTCGCAGTACTTC	CASSERSGESSQYF
TRBD2	TRBV7-8	TRBJ2-1	.	TGTGCCAGCAGCTTCCCCGGGACAGGAGGTTCTAGCGGGGGTTACAATGAGCAGTTCTTC	CASSFPGTGGSSGGYNEQFF
.	TRBV6-5	TRBJ2-7	.	TGTGCCAGCAAAGGTCCAGTTACCTACGAGCAGTACTTC	CASKGPVTYEQYF
.	TRBV6-6	TRBJ1-2	few	TGTGCCAGCAGTAACCTTGGGGGAAGAGCTAACTATGGCTACACCTTC	CASSNLGGRANYGYTF
.	TRBV2	TRBJ2-7	.	TGTGCCAGCAGTGGGCCACCCAACACCTACGAGCAGTACTTC	CASSGPPNTYEQYF
TRBD1	TRBV30	TRBJ2-7	.	TGTGCCTTTAACAGGGGCCGCTCCATCTACGAGCAGTACTTC	CAFNRGRSIYEQYF
.	TRBV28	TRBJ2-7	.	TGTGCCAGCAACGGACAAGCACCCGTGGAGTACTTC	CASNGQAPVEYF
TRBD1	TRBV7-7	TRBJ2-7	.	TGTGCTAGCAGCCCACAGGGGGCTCGGGAGCAGTACTTC	CASSPQGAREQYF
.	TRBV29-1	TRBJ2-1	few	TGCAGCGTTGTTGGTCTCAATGAGCAGTTCTTC	CSVVGLNEQFF
TRBD2	TRBV5-1	TRBJ2-5	.	TGCGCCAGCGGGTCCTCGGGGGGTCAAGAGACCCAGTACTTC	CASGSSGGQETQYF
.	TRBV30	TRBJ2-2	.	TGTGCCTGGGGAGGAAGGGGAAACACCGGGGAGCTGTTTTTT	CAWGGRGNTGELFF
.	TRBV30	TRBJ1-5	.	TGTGCCTGGAGTGATTACAATCAGCCCCAGCATTTT	CAWSDYNQPQHF
.	TRBV7-3	TRBJ2-5	.	TGTGCCAGCAGCTTAATGACAGAAGAGACCCAGTACTTC	CASSLMTEETQYF